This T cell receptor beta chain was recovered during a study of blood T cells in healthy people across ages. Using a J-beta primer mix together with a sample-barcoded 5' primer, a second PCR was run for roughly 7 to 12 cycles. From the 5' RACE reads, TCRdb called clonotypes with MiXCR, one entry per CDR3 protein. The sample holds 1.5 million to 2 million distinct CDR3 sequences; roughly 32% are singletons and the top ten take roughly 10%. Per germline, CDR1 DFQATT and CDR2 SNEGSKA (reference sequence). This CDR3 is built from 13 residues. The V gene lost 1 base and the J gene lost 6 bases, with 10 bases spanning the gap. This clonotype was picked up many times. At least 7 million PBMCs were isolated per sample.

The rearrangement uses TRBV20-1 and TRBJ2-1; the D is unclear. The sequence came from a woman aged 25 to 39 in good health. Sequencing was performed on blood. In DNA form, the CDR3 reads TGCAGTGCTAGAGTGAGAACGGGCAATGAGCAGTTCTTC. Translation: CSARVRTGNEQFF.